A single TCR beta chain is shown here with its context. The method was immunoSEQ multiplex PCR; TCRdb's version includes in-frame clones alone and lacks a portion of them. The table lists roughly 1,000,000 clones, roughly 74% of them singletons, with more than 0.45% in the top ten. This record belongs to a study of shared clonotypes between healthy human individuals. The receptor was derived from a man aged 18 to 29 in good health. Some clones in this sample may be carry-over from other donors' samples. Sequencing was performed on memory CD4+ T cells from PBMCs. The subset: CD45RA-negative fraction.

The CDR3 DNA follows: TGTGCCAGCAGGAGGAGCCAAGAGACCCAGTACTTC. Its translation is CASRRSQETQYF. The chain links TRBV6-1 to TRBJ2-5; no reliable D call. The CDR3 spans 12 residues. Germline V lookup: CDR1 MNHNS, CDR2 SASEGT. V shed 6 bases and J shed 1 base, with 6 bases lying between them.